These T cell receptor beta chains were read from a single sample in a study of cytotoxic CD8 clonotypes in ibrutinib-treated CLL. Clones were sequenced by immunoSEQ multiplex PCR, and TCRdb holds only the in-frame ones, with some missing. Found here are around 150,000 clones, around 81% of them singletons; the top ten hold about 7.4%. The sequencing here drew on PBMCs, taken after 36 months of ibrutinib treatment. Receptors originate from a human donor with chronic lymphocytic leukemia. Each CDR3 is given with its conserved first and last residue. The D gene is left open where the match is weak. The size of a clone is reported for some rows only, either as once, few or many, or as a class for expanded clones.

j_call: TRBJ2-7; clone_size: NA; d_call: NA; v_call: TRBV27; cdr3_nt: TGTGCCAGACCGCCGGACAGACGTCCCTACGAGCAGTACTTC; cdr3_aa: CARPPDRRPYEQYF
j_call: TRBJ2-5; clone_size: once; d_call: NA; v_call: TRBV10-1; cdr3_nt: TGCGCCAGCAGTGAAAATTTCAAAGAGACCCAGTACTTC; cdr3_aa: CASSENFKETQYF
j_call: TRBJ1-4; clone_size: NA; d_call: NA; v_call: TRBV29-1; cdr3_nt: TGCAGCGTTTACGAGGGGGGGAGCGAAAAACTGTTTTTT; cdr3_aa: CSVYEGGSEKLFF
j_call: TRBJ1-1; clone_size: NA; d_call: TRBD1; v_call: TRBV19; cdr3_nt: TGTGCCAGTAGTAGACCGGGACAGGCTGTCACTGAAGCTTTCTTT; cdr3_aa: CASSRPGQAVTEAFF
j_call: TRBJ2-7; clone_size: NA; d_call: NA; v_call: TRBV11-1; cdr3_nt: TGTGCCAGCAGCTTTACCGGGACCGCCTACGAGCAGTACTTC; cdr3_aa: CASSFTGTAYEQYF
j_call: TRBJ2-3; clone_size: NA; d_call: NA; v_call: TRBV28; cdr3_nt: TGTGCCAGCAGCCGGAACACAGATACGCAGTATTTT; cdr3_aa: CASSRNTDTQYF
j_call: TRBJ1-4; clone_size: NA; d_call: NA; v_call: TRBV4-2; cdr3_nt: TGTGCCAGCAGCCAAGAAGGTGAAAAACTGTTTTTT; cdr3_aa: CASSQEGEKLFF
j_call: TRBJ2-7; clone_size: NA; d_call: TRBD1; v_call: TRBV14; cdr3_nt: TGTGCCAGCAGCCGGGCACCGGGACAGGGGAAATACGAGCAGTACTTC; cdr3_aa: CASSRAPGQGKYEQYF
j_call: TRBJ2-7; clone_size: NA; d_call: NA; v_call: TRBV19; cdr3_nt: TGTGCCAGTAGTCCCGGGAGCTCCTACGAGCAGTACTTC; cdr3_aa: CASSPGSSYEQYF
j_call: TRBJ2-7; clone_size: NA; d_call: NA; v_call: TRBV11-2; cdr3_nt: TGTGCCAGCAGCAAGGGCCCCTCCTACGAGCAGTACTTC; cdr3_aa: CASSKGPSYEQYF
j_call: TRBJ1-1; clone_size: NA; d_call: TRBD1; v_call: TRBV2; cdr3_nt: TGTGCCAGCGGGGGACAGGGTTGGACTGAAGCTTTCTTT; cdr3_aa: CASGGQGWTEAFF
j_call: TRBJ1-1; clone_size: NA; d_call: NA; v_call: TRBV4-1; cdr3_nt: TGCGCCAGCAGCCACCCGAACACTGAAGCTTTCTTT; cdr3_aa: CASSHPNTEAFF
j_call: TRBJ1-2; clone_size: few; d_call: NA; v_call: TRBV28; cdr3_nt: TGTGCCAGCAGTTCCCCCCCGAGCGGTTCCTATGGCTACACCTTC; cdr3_aa: CASSSPPSGSYGYTF
j_call: TRBJ2-7; clone_size: NA; d_call: TRBD2; v_call: TRBV10-2; cdr3_nt: TGCGCCAGCGGGGAGCGGGGATCAACCTACGAGCAGTACTTC; cdr3_aa: CASGERGSTYEQYF
j_call: TRBJ2-1; clone_size: NA; d_call: TRBD1; v_call: TRBV5-1; cdr3_nt: TGCGCCAGCAGAACCGGGACAGCCAATGAGCAGTTCTTC; cdr3_aa: CASRTGTANEQFF
j_call: TRBJ2-5; clone_size: NA; d_call: TRBD1; v_call: TRBV5-1; cdr3_nt: TGCGCCAGCAGCTTAAACCCAGGGGGCTTGGAGACCCAGTACTTC; cdr3_aa: CASSLNPGGLETQYF
j_call: TRBJ1-2; clone_size: few; d_call: NA; v_call: TRBV9; cdr3_nt: TGTGCCAGCAGCGTTCAGGGTAACTATGGCTACACCTTC; cdr3_aa: CASSVQGNYGYTF
j_call: TRBJ2-7; clone_size: NA; d_call: NA; v_call: TRBV30; cdr3_nt: TGTGCCTGGAGTAGGACCAGCTCCTACGAGCAGTACTTC; cdr3_aa: CAWSRTSSYEQYF
j_call: TRBJ2-2; clone_size: NA; d_call: NA; v_call: TRBV4-2; cdr3_nt: TGTGCCAGCAGCCAACCGACTATTACGAACACCGGGGAGCTGTTTTTT; cdr3_aa: CASSQPTITNTGELFF
j_call: TRBJ2-2; clone_size: NA; d_call: NA; v_call: TRBV7-9; cdr3_nt: TGTGCCAGCAGAGGCAGGGAGCACACCGGGGAGCTGTTTTTT; cdr3_aa: CASRGREHTGELFF
j_call: TRBJ1-3; clone_size: NA; d_call: NA; v_call: TRBV5-6; cdr3_nt: TGTGCCAGCAGCACCGGCACAGATCTCTGGGACACCATATATTTT; cdr3_aa: CASSTGTDLWDTIYF
j_call: TRBJ1-5; clone_size: NA; d_call: TRBD1; v_call: TRBV11-2; cdr3_nt: TGTGCCAGCAGCTTAGGCCAGGGGGTGAATCAGCCCCAGCATTTT; cdr3_aa: CASSLGQGVNQPQHF
j_call: TRBJ1-1; clone_size: NA; d_call: NA; v_call: TRBV28; cdr3_nt: TGTGCCAGCAGTTCTCTCGGGCTGAACACTGAAGCTTTCTTT; cdr3_aa: CASSSLGLNTEAFF
j_call: TRBJ1-3; clone_size: NA; d_call: NA; v_call: TRBV9; cdr3_nt: TGTGCCAGCAGCGTACAGGGAGTAGGTAACACCATATATTTT; cdr3_aa: CASSVQGVGNTIYF
j_call: TRBJ1-5; clone_size: NA; d_call: TRBD1; v_call: TRBV19; cdr3_nt: TGTGCCAGTAGTATGACAGGGGATTCCCCCCAGCATTTT; cdr3_aa: CASSMTGDSPQHF
j_call: TRBJ1-5; clone_size: NA; d_call: TRBD1; v_call: TRBV10-3; cdr3_nt: TGTGCCATCAGTGACGGGACAGGGTGGCAGCCCCAGCATTTT; cdr3_aa: CAISDGTGWQPQHF
j_call: TRBJ1-2; clone_size: NA; d_call: NA; v_call: TRBV7-2; cdr3_nt: TGTGCCAGCAGCTCTTCGGCGGGGGAGAACTATGGCTACACCTTC; cdr3_aa: CASSSSAGENYGYTF
j_call: TRBJ2-7; clone_size: once; d_call: NA; v_call: TRBV30; cdr3_nt: TGTGCCTGGAGGCAGCAGGCCTCCTACGAGCAGTACTTC; cdr3_aa: CAWRQQASYEQYF
j_call: TRBJ1-3; clone_size: NA; d_call: TRBD1; v_call: TRBV5-1; cdr3_nt: TGCGCCAGCAGCTCCATCCCGGGACAGGGTGCGGGAAACACCATATATTTT; cdr3_aa: CASSSIPGQGAGNTIYF
j_call: TRBJ2-7; clone_size: NA; d_call: TRBD1; v_call: TRBV2; cdr3_nt: TGTGCCAGCAGCACTCAGGGGGCGGGGTACTTC; cdr3_aa: CASSTQGAGYF
j_call: TRBJ1-2; clone_size: NA; d_call: NA; v_call: TRBV28; cdr3_nt: TGTGCCAGCAGGGAAATACAGGGAAGTCGTGGCTACACCTTC; cdr3_aa: CASREIQGSRGYTF
j_call: TRBJ2-7; clone_size: NA; d_call: TRBD2; v_call: TRBV7-6; cdr3_nt: TGTGCCAGCAGCTCCACGGGACTAGCGATAGCCTACGAGCAGTACTTC; cdr3_aa: CASSSTGLAIAYEQYF
j_call: TRBJ1-2; clone_size: few; d_call: NA; v_call: TRBV5-1; cdr3_nt: TGCGCCAGCAGCTTGGCGGAGGTCCCCTCTAACTATGGCTACACCTTC; cdr3_aa: CASSLAEVPSNYGYTF
j_call: TRBJ2-7; clone_size: NA; d_call: NA; v_call: TRBV7-9; cdr3_nt: TGTGCCAGCAGCTTACAGTGGAGCTCCTACGAGCAGTACTTC; cdr3_aa: CASSLQWSSYEQYF
j_call: TRBJ2-7; clone_size: NA; d_call: TRBD2; v_call: TRBV2; cdr3_nt: TGTGCCAGCACCCGGGGGGGATACTCCTACGAGCAGTACTTC; cdr3_aa: CASTRGGYSYEQYF
j_call: TRBJ2-5; clone_size: NA; d_call: TRBD2; v_call: TRBV30; cdr3_nt: TGTGCCTGGGCTACTAGCGGGGGGATGGAGACCCAGTACTTC; cdr3_aa: CAWATSGGMETQYF
j_call: TRBJ2-7; clone_size: NA; d_call: TRBD2; v_call: TRBV27; cdr3_nt: TGTGCCAGCGCGCGACTAGCGGGGGTCTACGAGCAGTACTTC; cdr3_aa: CASARLAGVYEQYF